This T cell receptor (beta chain) emerged from a study of shared clonotypes between healthy human individuals. Across the whole study: Those who served as donors were a couple of women and a few men between the ages of 18 and 49.

General study results and limits: The study's rarefaction showed incomplete sorted-subset sequencing despite large depth. The expectation was that sequencing depth would affect clonotype sharing among donors.

Turning to this clone: Its antigen is currently unknown.

Under the authors' procedure: Filtering differed, since immunoSEQ gave only junction sequences and no quality scores. Clones were read by immunoSEQ multiplex PCR, and TCRdb kept only the in-frame ones, dropping some. V, J and clone size are taken as reported in that table, and D and trimming were inferred from the DNA itself. The table records 2 million to 2.5 million clones, about 92% of them present only once. This receptor was obtained from a man younger than 35 in good health. Some clones in this sample may be carry-over from other donors' samples. Sequencing was done on a sample of naive CD4+ T cells from PBMCs. Subset given: CD45RA+ positively selected.

The chain's CDR3 is CASSLGQGAQAEAFF. The CDR3 coding sequence is TGTGCCAGCAGCTTAGGGCAGGGGGCGCAGGCTGAAGCTTTCTTT. This chain joins TRBV7-2 and TRBJ1-1; TRBD1 agrees at 8 bases. Germline CDR1 and CDR2: SGHTA and FQGNSA. CDR3 length: 15 residues. V lost 1 base, J lost 6 bases, and 7 bases stayed unmatched.